The following is a TCR beta chain sequence with its context. What antigen it recognizes has not been identified. No quality values exist for individual bases; no much larger clone is one base distant. The library was produced with the immunoSEQ multiplex PCR assay. Drawn from immuneACCESS, this table holds only the in-frame rearrangements with V and J called that TCRdb kept. Clones are partly lost; checked studies trace under half to an unresolved V gene and leave the rest unexplained. For this sample there are around 110,000 clones; over 90% appear just once. Jointly, the top ten make up roughly 2.5% of the sample. This specimen comes from a study of control samples from healthy donors and cancer patients (dated by TCRdb to 2018 to 2021). The CDR3 has 16 amino acids, counting the end cysteine and phenylalanine. The retained sequence is limited to the CDR3, 48 bases, with the frame set at the first base. The germline V end is reduced by 5 bases and the J end by 6 bases; junction bases left unmatched: 13. Based on the germline V gene, the CDR1 and CDR2 sequences are SGDLS and YYNGEE.

The V and J segments used are TRBV9 and TRBJ2-3; TRBD2 aligns with 9 central bases. This clonotype originated in a man aged 25 to 45 in good health. The sequenced sample consisted of blood. The DNA sequence is as follows: TGTGCCAGCAGTGCCCCCGGGCGGGGGGGCCAGGATACGCAGTATTTT. Protein translation: CASSAPGRGGQDTQYF.